The present T cell receptor beta chain was sequenced within a study of T cells in Graves' hyperthyroidism and ophthalmopathy. This clonotype was seen a few times. Its antigen remains unidentified. Amplified TCR beta CDR3 regions derived from RNA transcripts. The HTBI primer set served for first-round RT-PCR of the TCR CDR3. Using its own MiXCR run on the multiplex PCR reads, TCRdb lists one record per CDR3 protein. The sample holds 500,000 to 800,000 distinct CDR3 sequences, about 14% seen once. Exclusions: uncontrolled infection, other autoimmune disease, pregnancy, lactation. Germline V lookup: CDR1 MNHEY, CDR2 SMNVEV (reference sequence). Trimming removed 6 bases from V and 6 bases from J, with 17 bases in between. The CDR3 contains 14 residues. Study results and caveats: A 13 V-J model separated ophthalmopathy from stable hyperthyroidism.

The sequenced sample was blood. The TCR comes from a woman aged 50 to 65 with Graves' ophthalmopathy. The chain combines TRBV27 with TRBJ1-1, with TRBD1 as a possible D gene (5 bases). In nucleotides, the CDR3 is TGTGCCAGCAGGACAGCCGGTTTGTTCTCTGAAGCTTTCTTT. Amino acids: CASRTAGLFSEAFF.